This TCR beta chain was captured by sequencing in a study of blood T cell repertoires in COVID-19. Study overall: T cells, B-cell-depleted T cells, or PBMCs provided the cDNA or gDNA that served as material.

Per the original data handling: It was from reference gene primer amplification that nucleated cell counts were estimated. Assay used: immunoSEQ multiplex PCR; TCRdb lists only in-frame clones, some missing. Clonal size and the V and J genes are those of that table, whereas D and trimming came from the DNA. The profile shows 150,000 to 250,000 clones, approximately 94% of them singletons. Enrolled during active infection, Seattle patients were then followed longitudinally. The TCR sequence derives from a man between 25 and 39 years old with COVID-19, enrolled during active disease. Sequenced input: peripheral blood.

The DNA for the CDR3 is TGTGCCAGCAGTGAAGGGACACCTAATCAGCCCCAGCATTTT. This translates into CASSEGTPNQPQHF. The chain couples TRBV6-1 to TRBJ1-5, with TRBD1 as a possible D gene (5 bases). The V gene's germline CDR1 is MNHNS and CDR2 SASEGT. The CDR3 contains 14 residues. The ends were cut back, 1 base at V and 4 bases at J, with 8 bases in the middle.